What follows are 4 T cell receptor beta chains derived from one specimen sequenced in a study of regulatory T cells in long-lasting Graves disease. Sequencing libraries for TCR beta were prepared with iRepertoire HTBI primers and Arm-PCR of CDR3 regions. TCRdb used MiXCR to reprocess the multiplex PCR reads, holding one entry per CDR3 protein. The sample holds 350,000 to 500,000 distinct CDR3 sequences, around 20% seen once. Time point meaning: persistent/refractory GD, antithyroid drugs over 5 years with positive TRAb. From RNA extracted from PBMCs, the TCR library was made. The sequencing used peripheral blood mononuclear cells (PBMCs), collected when the disease was refractory, from a patient treated with antithyroid drugs. The receptors originated from a female donor with Graves disease.

V is TRBV11-2 and J is TRBJ2-5; 8 bases line up with TRBD2. With 5 bases clipped from V and 1 base from J, the junction kept 9 bases outside the gene matches. CDR3 length equals 16 residues. Germline assignment: CDR1 SGHAT and CDR2 FQNNGV. The CDR3 spells CASSLPVAGPQETQYF. CDR3 nucleotides: TGTGCCAGCAGCCTTCCGGTAGCGGGGCCCCAAGAGACCCAGTACTTC.

This clonotype was counted many times. The CDR3 sequence: CSARTGVNQPQHF. The CDR3 bases are TGCAGCGCCAGGACAGGGGTCAATCAGCCCCAGCATTTT. The chain recombines TRBV29-1 with TRBJ1-5; 9 bases fit TRBD1. CDR1 and CDR2 from the germline V gene are SQVTM and ANQGSEA. CDR3 length equals 13 residues. V trimming: 7 bases; J trimming: 3 bases; junction bases outside the gene matches: 4.

CDR3 protein: CASSRTGAYNEQFF. Here the CDR3 DNA reads TGTGCCAGCAGCAGGACAGGGGCCTACAATGAGCAGTTCTTC. The J gene is TRBJ2-1, the V gene TRBV7-3; 9 nucleotides agree with TRBD1. The CDR3 has 14 amino acids. J gave up 2 bases and V 5 bases, and 1 base lay outside the gene matches. The V gene's germline CDR1 is SGHTA and CDR2 FQGTGA.

There are a few counts of this clonotype. V and J are TRBV30 and TRBJ1-1, with D uncertain. The length of the CDR3 is 13 residues. V was clipped by 4 bases and J by 10 bases, with 19 bases between them. Looked up from germline, CDR1 is GTSNPN and CDR2 is SVGIG (reference sequence). For the CDR3, the DNA is TGTGCCTGGATAAGGGCGGGCGACTACTCAGCTTTCTTT. It specifies CAWIRAGDYSAFF.